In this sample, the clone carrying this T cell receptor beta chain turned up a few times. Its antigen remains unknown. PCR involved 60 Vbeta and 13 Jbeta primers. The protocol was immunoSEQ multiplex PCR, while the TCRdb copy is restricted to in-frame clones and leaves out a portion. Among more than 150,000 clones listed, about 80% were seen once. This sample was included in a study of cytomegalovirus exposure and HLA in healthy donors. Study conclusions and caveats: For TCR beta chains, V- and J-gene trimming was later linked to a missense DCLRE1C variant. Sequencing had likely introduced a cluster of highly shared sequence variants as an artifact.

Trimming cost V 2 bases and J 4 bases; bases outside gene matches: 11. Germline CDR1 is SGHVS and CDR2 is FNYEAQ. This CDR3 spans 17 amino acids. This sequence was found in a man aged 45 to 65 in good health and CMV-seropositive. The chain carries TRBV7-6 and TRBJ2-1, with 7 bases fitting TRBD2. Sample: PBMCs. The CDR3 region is CASSLRSGGGEYNEQFF. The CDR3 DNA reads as TGTGCCAGCAGCTTAAGGTCCGGCGGGGGAGAATACAATGAGCAGTTCTTC.